This TCR beta chain was documented in a study of blood T cell repertoires in COVID-19. Study details: From T cells, B-cell-depleted T cells, or PBMCs came the material, which was cDNA or gDNA.

Libraries were prepared by immunoSEQ multiplex PCR; TCRdb keeps only in-frame clonotypes and omits some of them. The table shows 250,000 to 300,000 clones, with about 90% occurring only once. The germline gives CDR1 MNHEY, CDR2 SVGAGI. This CDR3 comprises 16 residues. Trimming cost V 0 bases and J 7 bases; bases outside gene matches: 6. Sample: peripheral blood. This receptor was identified in a woman in her twenties or thirties with COVID-19, enrolled during active disease. The rearrangement links TRBV6-5 to TRBJ2-1, with 10 bases that match TRBD2. CDR3 loop: CASSYSVLAGANEQFF. The CDR3 DNA follows: TGTGCCAGCAGTTACTCGGTGCTAGCGGGAGCTAATGAGCAGTTCTTC.